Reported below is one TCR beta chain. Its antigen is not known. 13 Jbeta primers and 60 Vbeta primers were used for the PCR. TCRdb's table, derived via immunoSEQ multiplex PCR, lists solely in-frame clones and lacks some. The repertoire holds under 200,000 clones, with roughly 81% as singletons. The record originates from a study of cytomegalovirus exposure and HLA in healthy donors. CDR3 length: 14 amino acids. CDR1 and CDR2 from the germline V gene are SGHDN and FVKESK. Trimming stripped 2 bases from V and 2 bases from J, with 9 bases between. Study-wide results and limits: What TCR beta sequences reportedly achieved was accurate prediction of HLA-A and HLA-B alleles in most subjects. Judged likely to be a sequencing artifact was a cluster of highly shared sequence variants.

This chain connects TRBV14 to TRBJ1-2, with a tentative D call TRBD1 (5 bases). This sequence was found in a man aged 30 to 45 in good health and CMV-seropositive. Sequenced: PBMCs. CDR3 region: CASSQTTVNYGYTF. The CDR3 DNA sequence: TGTGCCAGCAGCCAAACGACAGTAAACTATGGCTACACCTTC. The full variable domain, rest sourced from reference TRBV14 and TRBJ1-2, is EAGVTQFPSHSVIEKGQTVTLRCDPISGHDNLYWYRRVMGKEIKFLLHFVKESKQDESGMPNNRFLAERTGGTYSTLKVQPAELEDSGVYFCASSQTTVNYGYTFGSGTRLTVV.